The source of this T cell receptor (beta chain) is a study of blood T cells in healthy people across ages. Next came a second PCR, run for roughly 6 to 11 cycles, which used a sample-barcoded 5' primer along with a J-beta primer mix. One entry per CDR3 protein, called by TCRdb with MiXCR from the 5' RACE reads. The sample holds about 1 million distinct CDR3 sequences, around 25% seen once. Findings of the study overall: Total diversity from one million sequenced T cells was likely underestimated.

This clonotype was detected a few times. The antigen remains unidentified. The length of the CDR3 is 17 residues. Per the germline V gene, CDR1 is SGHTA and CDR2 is FQGNSA. The people who gave samples were healthy Caucasians from Russia, aged about 6 to 95. Drawing of peripheral blood yielded 8.5 to 10 milliliters from each donor. The total RNA that was extracted per sample amounted to at least 5.5 micrograms. The sample was also linked to a second study, of T cells of mothers and their children.

The source of this sequence is a girl aged 2 to 10 in good health. Sequencing was carried out using blood. The chain recombines TRBV7-2 with TRBJ2-5, with 12 bases matching TRBD2. The J call is doubtful: the DNA matches TRBJ2-7 better. The CDR3 loop reads CASSLALAGGWGYEQYF. For the CDR3, the DNA is TGTGCCAGCAGCTTAGCCCTAGCGGGAGGGTGGGGTTACGAGCAGTACTTC.